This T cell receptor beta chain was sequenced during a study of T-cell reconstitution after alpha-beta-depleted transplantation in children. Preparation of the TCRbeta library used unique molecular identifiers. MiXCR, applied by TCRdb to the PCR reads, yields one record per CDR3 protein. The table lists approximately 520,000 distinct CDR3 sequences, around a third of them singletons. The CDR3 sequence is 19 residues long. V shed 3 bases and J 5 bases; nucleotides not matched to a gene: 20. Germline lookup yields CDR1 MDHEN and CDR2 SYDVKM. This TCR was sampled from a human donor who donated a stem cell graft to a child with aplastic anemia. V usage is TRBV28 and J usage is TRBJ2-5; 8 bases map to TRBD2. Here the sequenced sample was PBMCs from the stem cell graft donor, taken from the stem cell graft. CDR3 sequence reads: CASSLLLSASGRIGETQYF. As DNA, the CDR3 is TGTGCCAGCAGTTTGCTTCTTTCCGCTAGCGGGCGGATAGGGGAGACCCAGTACTTC.